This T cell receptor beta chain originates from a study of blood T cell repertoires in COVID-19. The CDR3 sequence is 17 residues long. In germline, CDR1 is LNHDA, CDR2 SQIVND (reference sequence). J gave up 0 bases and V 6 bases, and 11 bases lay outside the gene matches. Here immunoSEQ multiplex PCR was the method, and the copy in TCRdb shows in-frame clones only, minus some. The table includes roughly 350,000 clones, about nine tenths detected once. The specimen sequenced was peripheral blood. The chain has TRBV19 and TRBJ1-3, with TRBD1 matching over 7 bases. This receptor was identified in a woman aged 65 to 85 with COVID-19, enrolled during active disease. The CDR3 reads CASRAPTGTVSGNTIYF. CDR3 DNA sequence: TGTGCCAGTAGGGCTCCGACAGGGACCGTCTCTGGAAACACCATATATTTT. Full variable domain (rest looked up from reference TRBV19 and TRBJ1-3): DGGITQSPKYLFRKEGQNVTLSCEQNLNHDAMYWYRQDPGQGLRLIYYSQIVNDFQKGDIAEGYSVSREKKESFPLTVTSAQKNPTAFYLCASRAPTGTVSGNTIYFGEGSWLTVV.